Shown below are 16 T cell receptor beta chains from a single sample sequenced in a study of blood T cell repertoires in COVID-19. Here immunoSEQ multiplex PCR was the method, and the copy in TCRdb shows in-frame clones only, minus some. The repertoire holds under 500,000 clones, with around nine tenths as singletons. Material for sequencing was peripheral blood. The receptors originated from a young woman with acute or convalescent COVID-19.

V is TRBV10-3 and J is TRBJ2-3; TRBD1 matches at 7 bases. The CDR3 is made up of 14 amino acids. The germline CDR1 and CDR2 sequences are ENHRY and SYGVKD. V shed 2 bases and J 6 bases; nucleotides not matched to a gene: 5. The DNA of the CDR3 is TGTGCCATCAGTGAGGACAGGGTCTTGGATACGCAGTATTTT. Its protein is CAISEDRVLDTQYF.

The CDR3 loop is CASSEDSNSYNEQFF. The CDR3 coding sequence is TGCGCCAGCAGCGAGGACTCAAACTCCTACAATGAGCAGTTCTTC. The rearrangement uses TRBV5-1 and TRBJ2-1, with D perhaps TRBD2 (5 bases). V was shortened by 4 bases and J by 0 bases, with 11 bases between the two germline ends. The CDR3 sequence is 15 residues long. The germline V gene encodes CDR1 SGHRS and CDR2 YFSETQ.

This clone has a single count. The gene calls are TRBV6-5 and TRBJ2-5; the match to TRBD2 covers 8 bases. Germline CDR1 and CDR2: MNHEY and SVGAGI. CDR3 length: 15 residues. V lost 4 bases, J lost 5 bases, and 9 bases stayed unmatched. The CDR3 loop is CASSFQRGTRETQYF. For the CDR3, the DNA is TGTGCCAGCAGTTTTCAGCGGGGGACCCGGGAGACCCAGTACTTC.

The CDR3 DNA reads as TGCGCCAGCAGCCAAGTAAGCGGGGGGCCCACAGATACGCAGTATTTT. Translation gives CASSQVSGGPTDTQYF. The chain has TRBV4-1 and TRBJ2-3; 9 nucleotides agree with TRBD2. CDR1 and CDR2 (germline): MGHRA, YSYEKL. The CDR3 has 16 amino acids. J was trimmed by 2 bases and V by 1 base; bases with no gene match: 4.

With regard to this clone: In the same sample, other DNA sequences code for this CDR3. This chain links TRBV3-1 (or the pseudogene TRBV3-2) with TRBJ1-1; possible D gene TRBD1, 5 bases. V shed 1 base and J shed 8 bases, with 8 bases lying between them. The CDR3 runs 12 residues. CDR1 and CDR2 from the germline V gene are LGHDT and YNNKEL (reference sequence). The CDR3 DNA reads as TGTGCCAGCAGCCAAGGGGGGGGAGAAGCTTTCTTT. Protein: CASSQGGGEAFF.

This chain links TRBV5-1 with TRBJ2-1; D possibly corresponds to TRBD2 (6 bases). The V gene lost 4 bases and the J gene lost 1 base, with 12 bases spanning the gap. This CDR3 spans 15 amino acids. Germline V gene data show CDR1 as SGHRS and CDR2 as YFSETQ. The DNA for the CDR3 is TGCGCCAGCAGCCTCTTAGCGGAGTCCTACAATGAGCAGTTCTTC. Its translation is CASSLLAESYNEQFF.

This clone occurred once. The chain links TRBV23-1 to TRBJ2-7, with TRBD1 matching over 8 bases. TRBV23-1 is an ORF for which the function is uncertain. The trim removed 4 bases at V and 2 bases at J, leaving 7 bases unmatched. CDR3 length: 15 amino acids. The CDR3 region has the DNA TGCGCCAGCAGTCGTAGGAGACAGGGGACCTACGAGCAGTACTTC. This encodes CASSRRRQGTYEQYF.

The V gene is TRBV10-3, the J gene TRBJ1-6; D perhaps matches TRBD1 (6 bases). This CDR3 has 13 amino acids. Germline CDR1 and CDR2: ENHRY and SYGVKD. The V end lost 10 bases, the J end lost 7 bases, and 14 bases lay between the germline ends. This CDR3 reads CATNRETNSPLHF. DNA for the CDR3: TGTGCCACCAACAGGGAGACGAATTCACCCCTCCACTTT.

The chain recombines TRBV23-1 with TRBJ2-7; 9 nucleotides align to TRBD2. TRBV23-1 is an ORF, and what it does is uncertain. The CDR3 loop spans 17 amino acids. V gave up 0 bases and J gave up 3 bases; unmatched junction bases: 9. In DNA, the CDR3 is TGCGCCAGCAGTCAATCCGGGCGAAGCGGGGGGCACTACGAGCAGTACTTC. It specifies CASSQSGRSGGHYEQYF.

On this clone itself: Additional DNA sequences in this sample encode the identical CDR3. CDR3 nucleotides: TGTGCCAGCAGCCCGAGCTCCTACGAGCAGTACTTC. This sequence encodes CASSPSSYEQYF. The chain couples TRBV7-9 to TRBJ2-7; D not resolved. V dropped 5 bases and J dropped 0 bases, with 5 bases sitting between them. CDR3 length: 12 residues. The germline CDR1 and CDR2 sequences are SEHNR and FQNEAQ (reference sequence). Using reference TRBV7-9 and TRBJ2-7 for the parts outside the CDR3, the full variable domain is DTGVSQNPRHKITKRGQNVTFRCDPISEHNRLYWYRQTLGQGPEFLTYFQNEAQLEKSRLLSDRFSAERPKGSFSTLEIQRTEQGDSAMYLCASSPSSYEQYFGPGTRLTVT.

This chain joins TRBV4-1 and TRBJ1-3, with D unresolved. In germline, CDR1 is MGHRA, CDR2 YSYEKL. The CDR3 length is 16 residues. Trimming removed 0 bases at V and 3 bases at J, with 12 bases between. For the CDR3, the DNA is TGCGCCAGCAGCCAAGATAGGGAAGACTATGGAAACACCATATATTTT. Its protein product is CASSQDREDYGNTIYF.

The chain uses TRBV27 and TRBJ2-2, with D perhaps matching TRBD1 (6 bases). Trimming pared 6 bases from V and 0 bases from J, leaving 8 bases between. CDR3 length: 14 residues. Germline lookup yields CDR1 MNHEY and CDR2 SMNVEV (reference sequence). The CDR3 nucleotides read TGTGCCAGCAGAAACAGGGCGAACACCGGGGAGCTGTTTTTT. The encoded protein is CASRNRANTGELFF.

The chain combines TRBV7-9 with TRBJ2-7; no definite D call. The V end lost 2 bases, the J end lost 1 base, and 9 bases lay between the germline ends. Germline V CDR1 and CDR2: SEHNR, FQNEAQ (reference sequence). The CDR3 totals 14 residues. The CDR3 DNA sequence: TGTGCCAGCAGCTTACTACAGACATCCTACGAGCAGTACTTC. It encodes CASSLLQTSYEQYF.

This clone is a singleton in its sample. CDR3 sequence reads: CASRTGGTEAFF. In DNA form, the CDR3 reads TGTGCCAGCCGTACAGGGGGGACTGAAGCTTTCTTT. The rearrangement links TRBV28 to TRBJ1-1; 8 bases match TRBD1. CDR1 MDHEN and CDR2 SYDVKM come from the germline V gene. J was trimmed by 5 bases and V by 8 bases; bases with no gene match: 4. The CDR3 runs 12 residues.

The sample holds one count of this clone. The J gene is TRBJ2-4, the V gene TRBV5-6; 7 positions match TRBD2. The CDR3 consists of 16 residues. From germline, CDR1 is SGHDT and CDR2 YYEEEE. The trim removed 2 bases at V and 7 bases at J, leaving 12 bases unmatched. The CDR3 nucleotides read TGTGCCAGCAGCTTCCGGGGGGTTCAGGTGGATAACATTCAGTACTTC. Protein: CASSFRGVQVDNIQYF.

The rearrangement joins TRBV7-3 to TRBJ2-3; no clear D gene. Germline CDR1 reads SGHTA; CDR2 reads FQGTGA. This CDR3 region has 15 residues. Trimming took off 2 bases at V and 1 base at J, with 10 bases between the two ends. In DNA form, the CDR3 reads TGTGCCAGCAGCTTACAGGCTCACGGCACAGATACGCAGTATTTT. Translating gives CASSLQAHGTDTQYF.